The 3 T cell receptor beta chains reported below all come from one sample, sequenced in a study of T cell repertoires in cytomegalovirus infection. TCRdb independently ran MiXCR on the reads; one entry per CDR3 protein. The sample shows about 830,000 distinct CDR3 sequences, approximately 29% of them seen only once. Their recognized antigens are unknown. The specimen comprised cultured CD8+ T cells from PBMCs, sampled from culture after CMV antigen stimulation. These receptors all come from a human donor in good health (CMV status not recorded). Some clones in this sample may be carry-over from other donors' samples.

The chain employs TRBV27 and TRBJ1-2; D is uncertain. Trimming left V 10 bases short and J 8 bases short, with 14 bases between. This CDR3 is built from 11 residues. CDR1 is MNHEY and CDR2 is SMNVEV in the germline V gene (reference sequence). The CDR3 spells CANKTSWGYTF. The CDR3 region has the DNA TGTGCCAACAAGACGTCGTGGGGCTACACCTTC.

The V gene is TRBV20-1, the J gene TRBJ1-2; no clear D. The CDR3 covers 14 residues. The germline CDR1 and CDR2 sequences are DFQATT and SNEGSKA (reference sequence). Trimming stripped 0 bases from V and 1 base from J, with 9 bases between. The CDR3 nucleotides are TGCAGTGCTAGAGATCTGAGGGTTAACTATGGCTACACCTTC. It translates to CSARDLRVNYGYTF.

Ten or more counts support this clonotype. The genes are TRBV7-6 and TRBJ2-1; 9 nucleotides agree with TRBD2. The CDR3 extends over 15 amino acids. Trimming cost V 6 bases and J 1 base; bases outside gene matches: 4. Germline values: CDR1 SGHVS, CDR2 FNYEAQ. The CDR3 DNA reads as TGTGCCAGCAGTTCGAGCGGGGGGTCCTACAATGAGCAGTTCTTC. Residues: CASSSSGGSYNEQFF.